The 8 T cell receptor beta chains below all came from one sample that was sequenced in a study of cytomegalovirus exposure and HLA in healthy donors. PCR used 60 Vbeta primers and 13 Jbeta primers. TCRdb's copy holds only in-frame clones and misses some; the assay was immunoSEQ multiplex PCR. The sample has some 240,000 clones, more than 75% seen once; the top ten hold 3.5% to 4%. Sequenced: PBMCs. Receptors originate from a male donor in good health and CMV-seronegative.

The V call is TRBV19, the J call TRBJ2-7, with 8 nucleotides matching TRBD1. The length of the CDR3 is 15 residues. V lost 1 base and J lost 5; bases outside the gene matches: 7. CDR1 is LNHDA and CDR2 is SQIVND in the germline V gene (reference sequence). The CDR3 spells CASSIVIQGGDEQYF. CDR3 nucleotide sequence: TGTGCCAGTAGTATAGTAATACAGGGGGGCGACGAGCAGTACTTC.

This chain uses TRBV10-3 with TRBJ1-2; TRBD1 might be the D (6 bases). CDR1 is ENHRY and CDR2 is SYGVKD in the germline V gene. V lost 11 bases and J lost 1, with 14 bases in between. The CDR3 loop spans 13 amino acids. CDR3 amino acids: CASQGIGNYGYTF. The CDR3 nucleotides read TGTGCCTCACAGGGTATAGGTAACTATGGCTACACCTTC.

This clone was detected a few times. Other DNA sequences of this sample code for an identical CDR3. The rearrangement joins TRBV2 to TRBJ1-5; D ambiguous. Germline values: CDR1 SNHLY, CDR2 FYNNEI. The CDR3 has 13 residues. V lost 6 bases to trimming and J lost 0 bases, with 6 bases between them. This chain's CDR3 is CASREYSNQPQHF. DNA for the CDR3: TGTGCCAGCAGGGAATATAGCAATCAGCCCCAGCATTTT.

This chain links TRBV5-1 with TRBJ2-5; possibly TRBD1 for D (7 bases). Trimming pared 2 bases from V and 1 base from J, leaving 18 bases between. There are 17 residues in the CDR3. Germline V lookup: CDR1 SGHRS, CDR2 YFSETQ. The CDR3 nucleotides read TGCGCCAGCAGCTTTGGTGCAGGGGGGAGCGGCCAAGAGACCCAGTACTTC. It specifies CASSFGAGGSGQETQYF.

The J gene is TRBJ1-2, the V gene TRBV28; TRBD1 matches at 8 bases. After removal of 6 bases from V and 0 bases from J, the junction contained 3 bases not matched to a gene. Looked up from germline, CDR1 is MDHEN and CDR2 is SYDVKM. This CDR3 has 14 residues. The CDR3 sequence is CASSTGGANYGYTF. The CDR3 DNA is TGTGCCAGCAGCACAGGGGGAGCTAACTATGGCTACACCTTC.

The CDR3 here is CATHTSGDQETQYF. The CDR3 bases are TGTGCCACACATACATCAGGGGATCAGGAGACCCAGTACTTC. The rearrangement links TRBV5-4 to TRBJ2-5; possible D gene TRBD1, 6 bases. In germline, CDR1 is SGHNT, CDR2 YYREEE (reference sequence). Trimming took 9 bases from V and 5 from J, leaving 20 bases between them. The CDR3 extends over 14 amino acids.

J is TRBJ2-2 and V is TRBV19, with 7 bases fitting TRBD2. Germline V gene sequence: CDR1 LNHDA, CDR2 SQIVND (reference sequence). After removal of 7 bases from V and 4 bases from J, the junction contained 6 bases not matched to a gene. The CDR3 consists of 14 residues. The CDR3 sequence is CASTREEATGELFF. Here the CDR3 DNA reads TGTGCCAGTACACGGGAGGAGGCCACCGGGGAGCTGTTTTTT.

J is TRBJ2-5 and V is TRBV27, with D perhaps matching TRBD2 (6 bases). The length of the CDR3 is 15 residues. Germline-derived CDR1 and CDR2 are MNHEY and SMNVEV (reference sequence). The V gene lost 6 bases and the J gene lost 4 bases, with 18 bases spanning the gap. The CDR3 loop is CASRKGTEGRETQYF. CDR3 coding DNA: TGTGCCAGCAGAAAGGGGACGGAGGGGCGAGAGACCCAGTACTTC.